This passage covers 10 T cell receptor beta chains from one sample sequenced in a study of tumor-infiltrating lymphocytes in primary liver carcinoma. Co-extracting RNA and DNA was done with roughly 17-32 mg of unsorted bulk tissue as input. Total RNA (around 500 ng) served as template for TCR beta cDNA synthesis primed by a constant-region primer. Library construction for TCR beta comprised three nested multiplex PCR rounds performed with slightly modified ARM-PCR. Investigators reported that the first two PCR rounds, at 9 to 11 cycles each, used TRBV1-TRBV30 forward primers with a C-beta reverse primer. TCRdb reanalysed the multiplex PCR reads using MiXCR and keeps one entry per CDR3 protein. In the table there are around 35,000 distinct CDR3 sequences, around 80% of which are singletons. The source material was tumor-adjacent normal liver tissue. The receptors were sampled from a man in his forties or fifties with primary liver carcinoma and hepatitis B virus infection.

J is TRBJ2-7 and V is TRBV11-2; 7 bases line up with TRBD2. The V gene end was trimmed by 5 bases and the J gene end by 7 bases; junction bases not matched to a gene: 14. Germline V gene sequence: CDR1 SGHAT, CDR2 FQNNGV. The CDR3 sequence is 15 residues long. This CDR3 reads CASSLLNTGREEQYF. Written as DNA, the CDR3 is TGTGCCAGCAGCCTACTGAATACGGGGAGGGAGGAGCAGTACTTC.

For this clonotype: The germline gene is not matched at one end of the junction; a read error may be the cause. The chain employs TRBV4-3 and TRBJ2-7; a weak D match, TRBD2 (5 bases). CDR1 and CDR2 from the germline V gene are LGHNA and YSLEER. The CDR3 is 14 amino acids. CDR3 protein: CASSHRSSIYEQSF. The CDR3 DNA sequence: TGCGCCAGCAGCCATCGCTCTAGCATCTACGAGCAATCCTTC.

Comments on this clonotype: Without the conserved terminal phenylalanine or tryptophan, this CDR3 likely stems from a read error. The chain links TRBV11-1 to TRBJ2-1, with TRBD1 as a possible D gene (5 bases). Per germline, CDR1 SGHAT and CDR2 FQDESV (reference sequence). This CDR3 contains 16 residues. V gave up 5 bases and J gave up 0 bases, with 14 bases separating them. As DNA, the CDR3 is TGTGCCAGCAGCCCCAGGGTGGCGGACTCCTACAATGAGCAGTTCCTT. The encoded protein is CASSPRVADSYNEQFL.

This clonotype was detected only once. One end of the junction fails to match germline, which may point to a read error. The V and J genes are TRBV11-2 and TRBJ2-5; perhaps TRBD2 as D (5 bases). The CDR3 sequence is 16 residues long. Germline assignment: CDR1 SGHAT and CDR2 FQNNGV. In nucleotides, the CDR3 is TGTGCCGGCAGCTTAGAGTCCGGGATGTCGACGGAGACCCAGGACTTC. This encodes CAGSLESGMSTETQDF.

This clonotype was detected a few times. This may stem from a read error, because a much larger clone lies one nucleotide away. J is TRBJ2-3 and V is TRBV25-1; 7 nucleotides match TRBD2. This CDR3 is 11 amino acids long. The germline V gene has CDR1 MGHDK and CDR2 SYGVNS. CDR3 coding DNA: TGTGCCGGCAGTGGGGGGGTAGAGCAGTATTTT. It specifies CAGSGGVEQYF.

The genes are TRBV10-3 and TRBJ2-3, with TRBD2 as a possible D gene (6 bases). V lost 11 bases and J lost 6, with 9 bases in between. Germline V lookup: CDR1 ENHRY, CDR2 SYGVKD. The CDR3 is 10 residues long. The DNA for the CDR3 is TGTGCCGCCCTAGCGGATACGCAGTATTTT. This encodes CAALADTQYF.

With respect to this clonotype: Relative to the germline gene, one junction end is altered; a read error may explain this. The chain links TRBV7-9 to TRBJ2-2, with 13 positions matching TRBD2. Looked up from germline, CDR1 is SEHNR and CDR2 is FQNEAQ (reference sequence). The CDR3 is 17 residues long. The CDR3 protein is CANSSPGLAGVPGEQFF. In DNA form, the CDR3 reads TGTGCCAACAGCTCACCCGGACTAGCGGGAGTGCCCGGGGAGCAGTTTTTT.

This clonotype was seen more than once but under ten times. V usage is TRBV7-2 and J usage is TRBJ2-5, with D hard to call. The CDR3 contains 13 residues. Trimming took 1 base from V and 5 from J, leaving 8 bases between them. The germline CDR1 and CDR2 sequences are SGHTA and FQGNSA. CDR3 amino acids: CASSLGGFETQYF. The CDR3 DNA follows: TGTGCCAGCAGCTTAGGAGGTTTCGAGACCCAGTACTTC. Supplemented by reference TRBV7-2 and TRBJ2-5, the full variable domain reads GAGVSQSPSNKVTEKGKDVELRCDPISGHTALYWYRQSLGQGLEFLIYFQGNSAPDKSGLPSDRFSAERTGGSVSTLTIQRTQQEDSAVYLCASSLGGFETQYFGPGTRLLVL.

Note on this clonotype: One junction end disagrees with the germline gene, perhaps due to a read error. The rearrangement joins TRBV4-3 to TRBJ2-2; 8 bases line up with TRBD2. CDR1 LGHNA and CDR2 YSLEER come from the germline V gene. The CDR3 contains 12 residues. The chain's CDR3 is CSSSQAGGELFF. The CDR3 nucleotides read TGCTCCAGCAGCCAAGCCGGGGGGGAGCTCTTTTTT.

The chain has TRBV28 and TRBJ2-6, with TRBD1 matching 7 bases. The CDR3 runs to 16 residues. Germline CDR1 MDHEN, CDR2 SYDVKM. CDR3 nucleotides: TGTGTCACCGCCCCAGGGGGTGTCTCTGGGGCCAACGTCCTGACTTTC. The encoded protein is CVTAPGGVSGANVLTF.